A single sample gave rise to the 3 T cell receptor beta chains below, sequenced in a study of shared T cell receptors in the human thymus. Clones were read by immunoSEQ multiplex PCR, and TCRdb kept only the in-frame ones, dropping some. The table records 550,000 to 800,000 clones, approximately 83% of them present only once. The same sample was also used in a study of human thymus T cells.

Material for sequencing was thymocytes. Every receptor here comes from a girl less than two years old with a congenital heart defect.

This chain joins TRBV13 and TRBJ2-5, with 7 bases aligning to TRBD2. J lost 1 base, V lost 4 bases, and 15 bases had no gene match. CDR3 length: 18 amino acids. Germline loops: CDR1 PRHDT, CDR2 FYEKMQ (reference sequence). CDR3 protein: CASSSPGRRRGSQETQYF. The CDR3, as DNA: TGTGCCAGCAGCTCACCCGGGAGGAGGCGGGGGAGCCAAGAGACCCAGTACTTC.

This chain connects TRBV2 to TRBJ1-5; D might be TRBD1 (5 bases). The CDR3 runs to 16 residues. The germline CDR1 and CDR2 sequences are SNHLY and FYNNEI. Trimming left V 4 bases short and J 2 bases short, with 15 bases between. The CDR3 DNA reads TGTGCCAGCAGTGTTTGTCAGGGTTGGCGCAATCAGCCCCAGCATTTT. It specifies CASSVCQGWRNQPQHF.

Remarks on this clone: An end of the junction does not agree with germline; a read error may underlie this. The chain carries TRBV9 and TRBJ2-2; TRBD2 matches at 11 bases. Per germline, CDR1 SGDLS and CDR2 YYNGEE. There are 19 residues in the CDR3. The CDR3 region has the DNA TGTGCCAGCAGCTTAGTCTCGGGACTAGCGGAACCGAACACCGGGGAGTTGTTTTTT. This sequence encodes CASSLVSGLAEPNTGELFF.